This T cell receptor beta chain was captured in a study of CD8+ T cells in alopecia areata. Overall study context: The drug, oral tofacitinib, was given to treated patients at 5 to 10 mg twice daily. Study outcomes and limitations: It was less clear whether patients shared TCRs than it was in mice, possibly because of HLA.

In its sample, this clone was seen a few times. Its antigen remains unknown. Treatment reported: oral pan-JAK inhibitor, 5-10 mg twice daily. RNA extraction was followed by reverse transcription into cDNA, which acted as the sequencing template. TCRdb keeps only in-frame clones here, not all; method: immunoSEQ multiplex PCR. The data contain roughly 180,000 clones, about 51% of them seen just once; the ten biggest clones take up about a tenth. V was clipped by 11 bases and J by 5 bases; unmatched bases: 16. The germline V gene encodes CDR1 SGHVS and CDR2 FQNEAQ. The CDR3 length is 15 residues. The J gene is TRBJ2-7, the V gene TRBV7-8; 9 nucleotides align to TRBD1. The TCR was taken from a human donor with alopecia areata. The material sequenced was CD8+ T cells sorted from blood, taken around week 54, from a patient treated with tofacitinib. The CDR3 is CACADLRDRDHEQYF. The CDR3 DNA sequence: TGTGCCTGCGCCGATTTGCGGGACAGGGACCACGAGCAGTACTTC.